The present T cell receptor beta chain was sequenced within a study of cytomegalovirus exposure and HLA in healthy donors (dated 2017 in TCRdb). Some background on the complete study: An earlier analysis of approximately 640 of the donors reported about 250 Gb of sequence data and approximately 110 million unique TCR beta sequences from 150 million to 200 million T cells. About 330 gigabases of sequencing data and around 90 million unique TCR sequences made up an early release that covered nearly 650 HLA-typed donors. Of the roughly 400 genotyped donors, about 80% fell in the genetic ancestry cluster associated with self-reported Caucasian donors. The study was designed to test whether signatures of past pathogen exposure could be identified by cataloging public T cell receptors. The T cell repertoires of around 730 subjects were profiled by immunosequencing and related to cytomegalovirus serostatus. In addition to the first cohort of 666 subjects, a separate validation cohort of under 150 different subjects was used. To predict cytomegalovirus infection status, the study combined high-throughput TCR immunosequencing, statistical association of individual TCRs with disease status, and machine learning. A later analysis re-analyzed previously published TCR beta repertoires from hundreds of donors and added high-resolution HLA genotyping to study TCR occurrence patterns. The later analysis used no new phenotypic data to find candidate immune exposures, relying instead on TCR beta sequences and their occurrence across donors. To decide whether each TCR beta V gene segment behaved as functional or pseudogenic, an earlier analysis of approximately 600 of the donors relied on high-throughput TCR beta sequencing. Donor age, sex, ethnicity and CMV serostatus were collected together with the repertoire data. A later genetic analysis used genome-wide SNP genotypes for about three fifths of the 666 donors, treating that subset as a discovery cohort. Every discovery cohort repertoire had been produced on one sequencing platform. HLA typing included class I and class II loci at four-digit resolution. Typing coverage differed by locus: A, B, C, DRB1 and DQB1 were typed in roughly 620-630 donors, DQA1 in about 550, DPA1 in nearly 610, and DPB1 in roughly 450. Five DR-DQ haplotypes were handled as single units for association and clustering because linkage in the cohort was strong. Among some 400 genotyped donors of the cohort, an average of about 220,000 unique TCR beta nucleotide sequences was sequenced per donor, of which 15% to 20% were non-productive. Overall results and qualifications from the work: Because the 87-base-pair reads could not distinguish some IMGT-functional V segments, including TRBV6-2 and TRBV6-3, those segments were excluded. According to a later analysis, most CMV-associated TCR beta chains appeared to be HLA-restricted, and the HLA associations seemed to be driven largely by CMV exposure. In an earlier analysis of about 600 of the donors, most TCR beta V segments appeared in productive rearrangements about 87% or about 30% of the time, broadly matching IMGT annotations. The study listed 164 TCR beta chains as associated with cytomegalovirus. According to a later analysis, TCR association rates differed among HLA loci, with DRB1 alleles showing the most associated TCRs and HLA-C alleles showing the fewest. Assigning TCR associations to individual alleles was difficult when HLA alleles, especially DR and DQ, strongly co-occurred. In a later analysis, HLA-associated TCR beta chains were found to be more clonally expanded and to have lower generation probabilities than equally common non-associated chains. A later analysis associated approximately 17,000 TCR beta sequences with specific HLA alleles at a false discovery rate of 0.05. In both the original and validation cohorts, the classifier was reported to diagnose cytomegalovirus status with high specificity and sensitivity. According to the authors, the approach could potentially be generalized to other disease states and immunological phenotypes. A cluster of highly shared sequence variants was judged likely to be a technical artifact of the sequencing pipeline. Sequencing depth was assumed to be roughly uniform across donors in the presence/absence analyses, though that assumption may not hold. Correlated functional status among segregating V segments might reflect linkage disequilibrium, but an unknown experimental factor could not be ruled out. Because HLA typing was missing for some donors at each locus, association tests included only the typed subset. Immune exposure information for the cohort was limited to CMV serostatus. Only TCR beta chains were sequenced in this cohort, and the absence of alpha or paired-chain data limited detectable features. According to a later genetic analysis, donors in an Asian-associated ancestry cluster had fewer N-insertions in productive TCRs than the approximately 710-donor mean. In vitro tests confirmed that a few of the cytomegalovirus-associated TCR beta chains recognize cytomegalovirus antigens. Most TCR sequences were observed very rarely across donors, whereas some public TCRs were present in many individuals. A later genetic analysis associated a missense DCLRE1C variant with V-gene and J-gene trimming of TCR beta chains, and an independent cohort replicated the association. A further reported finding was that TCR beta sequences accurately predicted the HLA-A and HLA-B alleles for most subjects in the first cohort. Because counts were too low, roughly 18 rarely observed V segments, including chromosome 9 orphons, were left out of the earlier analysis of 500 to 650 of the donors. A later analysis reported that several top co-occurrence clusters appeared linked to parvovirus B19, influenza, CMV and Epstein-Barr virus.

Details on this clone: Its recognized antigen is unknown. The input lacks base qualities; no much larger clone sits a single base away.

The cohort comprised fewer than 750 healthy bone marrow donors. Cohort members were all nominally healthy when sampled, although unrecorded immune exposures were likely present. The donor was CMV seronegative and was included in the group of around 320 seronegative cohort members. Every donor gave a peripheral blood sample, and the peripheral blood mononuclear cells from that sample were used for TCR beta sequencing. Genomic DNA was extracted from the blood cell samples with the Qiagen DNeasy Blood Extraction Kit. The method was the immunoSEQ multiplex PCR assay. For the multiplex PCR, a mixture combining 60 forward primers for TCR Vbeta segments and 13 reverse primers for TCR Jbeta segments was used. The CDR3 region of rearranged TCR beta genes was amplified from genomic DNA by a multiplex PCR assay. On the Illumina HiSeq System, the amplified TCR beta libraries were sequenced as 87-base-pair reads. Under the source paper's analysis protocol: A later analysis tallied 75 million to 95 million unique TCR beta chains across the 650 to 750 repertoires, and about 12 million of those chains were shared by two or more donors. A nearest-neighbor algorithm error-corrected the raw reads and collapsed the reads into unique sequences, merging closely related sequences to remove PCR and sequencing errors. Alignment of CDR3 sequences to IMGT reference sequences was used to assign V, D and J gene segments. Each retained sequence needed at least a six-nucleotide match to both a V gene segment and a J gene segment. Rearrangements were called productive when the CDR3 lacked stop codons and stayed in frame with V and J; all others were non-productive. Following IMGT convention, CDR3 was defined as the stretch from the second conserved V-encoded cysteine up to the conserved J-encoded phenylalanine. The earlier analysis of about 610 of the donors excluded any sequence lacking an unambiguous match to a single V gene segment. An earlier analysis of a few hundred of the donors classified V segments as functional when productive rearrangements were above 56.7% and as segregating when the standard deviation between donors was above 5%. A statistical classification framework was developed to diagnose cytomegalovirus status using the catalog of TCR beta chain sequences. A later analysis assigned V and J genes by comparing TCR nucleotide sequences with IMGT/GENE-DB human TR gene sequences. In a later analysis, CDR3 sequences and most-parsimonious VDJ recombination scenarios were assigned using the TCRdist pipeline. In a later analysis, each TCR beta chain was defined by its CDR3 amino acid sequence together with its V-gene family, and reads without a unique V-gene family were excluded. To address suspected cross-contamination and a sequencing artifact, a later analysis removed roughly 640 highly shared, low-generation-probability nucleotide sequences. In a later analysis, a clonal expansion index for each public chain was calculated from normalized within-repertoire ranks of inferred template counts. A later analysis computed generation probabilities with a VDJ recombination model fitted to out-of-frame rearrangements, and checked the results against IGoR. In a later analysis, hypergeometric tests were used to score TCR-TCR, TCR-HLA and TCR-CMV co-occurrence, with a repertoire-size bias correction applied to TCR pairs. A later analysis estimated false discovery rates by permuting HLA or CMV assignments 20 times. In a later analysis, co-occurring TCRs were grouped using DBSCAN, with TCRdist sequence similarity added in when clustering inside HLA-allele-positive subsets. Repertoires with fewer than 30,000 or more than 120,000 public chains were left out of co-occurrence clustering, as were about 5 repertoires with anomalous nucleotide sharing. The table comes from immuneACCESS by way of TCRdb, which keeps in-frame sequences with V and J called. Part of the clones is missing from these tables; in studies checked, under half for an unresolved V gene and the rest for unknown reasons. V and J calls and clone size follow that table, whereas D and trimming were derived from the DNA. This sample has over 95,000 clones in its table, and roughly 80% of those were observed once. The top ten clones comprise approximately 3.5% of the sample.

Via the germline V gene (reference sequence), CDR1 is LNHNV and CDR2 YYDKDF. V and J are trimmed by 3 bases and 4 bases, and the gene matches miss 4 bases of the junction. The CDR3 covers 15 residues, taking in both the cysteine and the phenylalanine. Just CDR3 DNA is preserved here, 45 bases in frame from base 1. The sequencing sample was made of PBMCs. The chain was built from TRBV15 and TRBJ2-1, and 9 junctional nucleotides match TRBD2. This TCR derives from a man in his forties in good health and CMV-seronegative. The DNA is as follows: TGTGCCACCAGCAGTTCCCTAGCGGGGTACAATGAGCAGTTCTTC. This yields the protein CATSSSLAGYNEQFF.